Listed below are T cell receptor beta chains from one sample, sequenced in a study of OX40 agonist ivuxolimab in advanced cancers. Clones were sequenced by immunoSEQ multiplex PCR, and TCRdb holds only the in-frame ones, with some missing. The sample lists tens of thousands of clones, 88% occurring once. Source: CD4+ or CD8+ T cells sorted from blood, taken in a trial of the OX40 agonist ivuxolimab. The source is an adult with an advanced solid tumor such as melanoma, head and neck, liver or kidney cancer. Both conserved end residues are part of each CDR3. Size tells how often a clone was seen (once, few, many) or the class of an expanded clone, and some rows leave it out.

clone size	V gene	J gene	CDR3 length	CDR3 protein
-	TRBV11-2	TRBJ1-1	13	CASSSLKNTEAFF
-	TRBV28	TRBJ2-1	13	CASSLGGYNEQFF
-	TRBV30	TRBJ1-6	13	CAWIRGQNSPLHF
-	TRBV7-9	TRBJ1-5	13	CASSLQGNQPQHF
-	TRBV5-1	TRBJ2-2	13	CASSLATEGELFF
-	TRBV6-1	TRBJ1-1	12	CASNRGPTEAFF
-	TRBV18	TRBJ2-1	17	CASSPRGLASGNHEQFF
-	TRBV5-5	TRBJ2-3	13	CASSPMGADTQYF
-	TRBV6-1	TRBJ2-1	15	CASSGDRGFVNEQFF
-	TRBV11-2	TRBJ2-3	16	CASSPRQSPGPDTQYF
few	TRBV2	TRBJ2-2	17	CASSESRAGLIPAELFF
-	TRBV7-2	TRBJ2-7	15	CASSLAGTRRGEQYF
few	TRBV14	TRBJ2-1	11	CASSQDPEQFF
-	TRBV7-6	TRBJ2-3	16	CASSPTRTGLTDTQYF
-	TRBV12-1	TRBJ1-1	17	CASSAQGGLQPNTEAFF
-	TRBV2	TRBJ1-1	16	CASSEDGTIADTEAFF
-	TRBV4-2	TRBJ2-5	15	CASSQAEGGGETQYF
-	TRBV2	TRBJ2-7	15	CASSEKTPDPYEQYF
-	TRBV9	TRBJ1-2	13	CASTVSTGNGYTF
medium-sized	TRBV28	TRBJ2-7	11	CASSRIYEQYF
-	TRBV2	TRBJ1-5	14	CASSEQTGDQPQHF
-	TRBV7-9	TRBJ1-2	16	CASSLAGGAIGYGYTF
-	TRBV4-2	TRBJ1-1	13	CASSQTTGFFAFF
-	TRBV6-1	TRBJ1-1	13	CASPLPPAAEAFF
-	TRBV19	TRBJ2-5	16	CASSTTLQGARETQYF
-	TRBV29-1	TRBJ2-1	13	CSVEDGSWGEQFF
-	TRBV6-1	TRBJ1-5	15	CASSEALAGGQAQHF
few	TRBV27	TRBJ2-7	17	CASSSLKTGISGDEQYF
-	TRBV7-8	TRBJ2-5	11	CASSAKETQYF
-	TRBV7-9	TRBJ1-1	15	CASSLRGVVNTEAFF
-	TRBV29-1	TRBJ2-3	15	CSVPPRDRGTDTQYF
-	TRBV19	TRBJ1-2	13	CASRNNGVSGYTF
-	TRBV19	TRBJ1-3	14	CASSSPNSGNTIYF
-	TRBV6-5	TRBJ1-1	14	CASSYFDRDTEAFF
once	TRBV6-5	TRBJ1-2	9	CARSIGYTF
-	TRBV5-1	TRBJ1-5	14	CASSLVGGNQPQHF
-	TRBV6-4	TRBJ1-5	15	CASTLVWGGNQPQHF
-	TRBV18	TRBJ2-7	14	CASSPSNQGGEQYF
-	TRBV18	TRBJ2-7	15	CASSRGQGSSYEQYF
-	TRBV7-8	TRBJ1-2	12	CASSLGGFGYTF
-	TRBV9	TRBJ2-7	14	CASSVGSQGYEQYF
-	TRBV20-1	TRBJ2-5	11	CSASPIPTQYF
-	TRBV19	TRBJ2-3	16	CASTHGERDSTDTQYF
-	TRBV19	TRBJ2-7	14	CASSHDRRGYEQYF
-	TRBV10-3	TRBJ1-1	16	CAISESVVSRGTEAFF
-	TRBV6-1	TRBJ1-5	16	CASSEVYRGGNQPQHF
few	TRBV30	TRBJ1-5	13	CAWSSLSEGTQHF
-	TRBV11-3	TRBJ2-1	16	CASSLEGNRGYNEQFF
-	TRBV5-6	TRBJ1-5	14	CASSLVGGNQPQHF
-	TRBV7-3	TRBJ2-2	16	CASSPRLAGGTGELFF
-	TRBV19	TRBJ1-2	13	CASSNILNYGYTF
-	TRBV6-5	TRBJ1-5	14	CASSYSESGQPQHF
-	TRBV14	TRBJ2-5	16	CAPGRAFSAGGETQYF
few	TRBV30	TRBJ1-5	13	CAWSGGGRQPQHF
-	TRBV27	TRBJ1-1	15	CASSLTWSGDTEAFF
once	TRBV28	TRBJ2-2	12	CAVHRGRGELFF
-	TRBV19	TRBJ1-2	15	CASTPRDRRLYGYTF
once	TRBV6-1	TRBJ1-5	16	CASSEAGTFSNQPQHF